Listed here are 20 T cell receptor beta chains from one sample, sequenced in a study of blood T cell repertoires in COVID-19. Here immunoSEQ multiplex PCR was the method, and the copy in TCRdb shows in-frame clones only, minus some. The table records around 56,000 clones, more than 80% of them present only once. What was sequenced was peripheral blood. The receptors derive from a man older than 75 with acute or convalescent COVID-19.

The J gene is TRBJ2-5, the V gene TRBV23-1; perhaps TRBD2 as D (7 bases). TRBV23-1 is filed as an ORF, its function uncertain. V shed 3 bases and J shed 5 bases, with 13 bases lying between them. The CDR3 runs 14 residues. The CDR3 DNA sequence: TGCGCCAGCAGTCATGGGGGGGGCCTCGAGACCCAGTACTTC. Protein product: CASSHGGGLETQYF.

This chain connects TRBV7-2 to TRBJ1-2, with D hard to call. The CDR3 extends over 14 amino acids. V was shortened by 1 base and J by 7 bases, with 13 bases between the two germline ends. Per germline, CDR1 SGHTA and CDR2 FQGNSA. CDR3 region: CASSLDEGQGGYTF. The DNA of the CDR3 is TGTGCCAGCAGCTTAGACGAGGGTCAAGGTGGCTACACCTTC.

The CDR3 sequence: CATSRDSNEQFF. DNA of the CDR3: TGTGCCACCAGTCGCGACAGCAATGAGCAGTTCTTC. The chain links TRBV15 to TRBJ2-1, with a tentative D call TRBD1 (5 bases). CDR1 and CDR2 (germline): LNHNV, YYDKDF (reference sequence). V was pared by 6 bases and J by 6 bases, with 9 bases between. CDR3 length equals 12 residues.

The chain combines TRBV6-6 with TRBJ2-7; D perhaps matches TRBD1 (6 bases). Trimming removed 4 bases at V and 6 bases at J, with 10 bases between. The germline V gene has CDR1 MNHNY and CDR2 SVGAGI (reference sequence). CDR3 size: 12 residues. The CDR3 region is CASSSQGFEQYF. Written as DNA, the CDR3 is TGTGCCAGCAGTTCACAGGGTTTCGAGCAGTACTTC.

The chain carries TRBV6-4 and TRBJ1-1, with 8 bases fitting TRBD1. Trimming took 6 bases from V and 3 from J; bases not matched to a gene: 9. The CDR3 sequence is 15 residues long. Germline loops: CDR1 MRHNA, CDR2 SNTAGT. DNA for the CDR3: TGTGCCAGCAGCGAATTGACAGGGGCGCACACTGAAGCTTTCTTT. Amino acids: CASSELTGAHTEAFF.

The count of this clone is one. The V call is TRBV5-1, the J call TRBJ2-7, with D possibly being TRBD2 (5 bases). Trimming pared 1 base from V and 3 bases from J, leaving 23 bases between. This CDR3 has 18 amino acids. Germline CDR1 reads SGHRS; CDR2 reads YFSETQ. The CDR3 sequence is CASSLRPGVGRRIYEQYF. CDR3 sequence (DNA): TGCGCCAGCAGCTTGCGGCCTGGGGTCGGCAGGAGGATCTACGAGCAGTACTTC.

V usage is TRBV5-1 and J usage is TRBJ2-7; tentatively, D is TRBD1 (6 bases). Germline V gene data show CDR1 as SGHRS and CDR2 as YFSETQ. This CDR3 is built from 13 residues. V lost 4 bases, J lost 8 bases, and 16 bases lay in between. The CDR3 region has the DNA TGCGCCAGCAGCCCTGGGGGCTCTAAGCAGCAGTACTTC. Amino acids: CASSPGGSKQQYF.

This rearrangement joins TRBV19 to TRBJ2-5; 7 bases agree with TRBD2. The trim removed 5 bases at V and 0 bases at J, leaving 9 bases unmatched. The germline CDR1 and CDR2 sequences are LNHDA and SQIVND (reference sequence). CDR3 length: 16 residues. This CDR3 reads CASSGSGGGYQETQYF. CDR3 nucleotide sequence: TGTGCCAGTAGTGGTTCTGGGGGGGGGTACCAAGAGACCCAGTACTTC.

The V call is TRBV5-8, the J call TRBJ2-7, with unresolved D. Germline loops: CDR1 SGHTS, CDR2 YDEGEE. CDR3 length equals 11 residues. V was cut by 4 bases and J by 2 bases, with 4 bases left in between. This CDR3 is CASSATYEQYF. The CDR3 coding sequence is TGTGCCAGCAGCGCGACCTACGAGCAGTACTTC.

The rearrangement joins TRBV7-3 to TRBJ1-4; the D gene is possibly TRBD1 (6 bases). The germline V and J ends were trimmed by 8 bases and 8 bases, with 21 bases remaining between them. There are 15 residues in the CDR3. Looked up from germline, CDR1 is SGHTA and CDR2 is FQGTGA. CDR3 in DNA: TGTGCCAGCGCACCCGAGGGGGGGCCTGGCGAAAAACTGTTTTTT. Encoded protein: CASAPEGGPGEKLFF. The entire variable domain, with the rest obtained from reference TRBV7-3 and TRBJ1-4, is as follows: GAGVSQTPSNKVTEKGKYVELRCDPISGHTALYWYRQSLGQGPEFLIYFQGTGAADDSGLPNDRFFAVRPEGSVSTLKIQRTERGDSAVYLCASAPEGGPGEKLFFGSGTQLSVL.

The rearrangement joins TRBV6-5 to TRBJ1-1, with D unclear. V lost 6 bases and J lost 6, with 17 bases in between. The CDR3 runs to 14 residues. Germline V CDR1 and CDR2: MNHEY, SVGAGI. The CDR3 loop is CASSRGPLEAEAFF. CDR3 sequence (DNA): TGTGCCAGCAGCCGAGGGCCCCTGGAGGCTGAAGCTTTCTTT.

This clone was seen once. V gene TRBV3-1 (or the pseudogene TRBV3-2) combines with J gene TRBJ1-4; D remains ambiguous. CDR3 length: 14 amino acids. Per the germline V gene, CDR1 is LGHDT and CDR2 is YNNKEL (reference sequence). V lost 5 bases to trimming and J lost 8 bases, with 15 bases between them. CDR3 region: CASSSGRAGEKLFF. The CDR3, as DNA: TGTGCCAGCAGCTCCGGTAGGGCGGGGGAAAAACTGTTTTTT.

J is TRBJ2-3 and V is TRBV21-1; the table's D gene call, TRBD2, was not cross checked with the DNA. TRBV21-1 is labeled a pseudogene. This CDR3 contains 22 residues. The CDR3, as DNA: TGTGCCAGCAGACCTCGATCCCCGGGACTAGCGGGGGCCCCACAGGGGTCAGATACGCAGTATTTT. It yields the protein CASRPRSPGLAGAPQGSDTQYF.

The genes are TRBV10-2 and TRBJ2-6; 7 bases are a match to TRBD1. This CDR3 has 14 residues. Germline assignment: CDR1 WSHSY and CDR2 SAAADI. V dropped 8 bases and J dropped 1; count of bases not matched to a gene: 2. CDR3 nucleotides: TGCGCCAGCCGGACAGGATCTGGGGCCAACGTCCTGACTTTC. Translating it yields CASRTGSGANVLTF.

The chain carries TRBV15 and TRBJ1-2; 7 positions match TRBD1. The CDR3 spans 15 residues. V lost 0 bases and J lost 6; bases outside the gene matches: 7. Germline V gene data show CDR1 as LNHNV and CDR2 as YYDKDF (reference sequence). The CDR3 nucleotides read TGTGCCACCAGCAGAGACCTCGACAGGGTCGATGGCTACACCTTC. The encoded protein is CATSRDLDRVDGYTF.

The chain employs TRBV30 and TRBJ1-1, with D possibly being TRBD1 (5 bases). V shed 1 base and J shed 4 bases, with 16 bases lying between them. The CDR3 has 15 amino acids. The germline CDR1 and CDR2 sequences are GTSNPN and SVGIG (reference sequence). As DNA, the CDR3 is TGTGCCTGGAGTGCGTGGGACTTGAGGGGCACTGAAGCTTTCTTT. This translates into CAWSAWDLRGTEAFF.

This sequence joins TRBV14 and TRBJ1-2; TRBD1 agrees at 7 bases. Germline lookup yields CDR1 SGHDN and CDR2 FVKESK. The CDR3 consists of 14 residues. V dropped 4 bases and J dropped 4; count of bases not matched to a gene: 6. Here the CDR3 DNA reads TGTGCCAGCAGCCCGAGAGGGGGCCTCTATGGCTACACCTTC. Translated: CASSPRGGLYGYTF. Variable domain in full (rest from reference TRBV14 and TRBJ1-2): EAGVTQFPSHSVIEKGQTVTLRCDPISGHDNLYWYRRVMGKEIKFLLHFVKESKQDESGMPNNRFLAERTGGTYSTLKVQPAELEDSGVYFCASSPRGGLYGYTFGSGTRLTVV.

The chain links TRBV6-5 to TRBJ2-1; D unresolved. The germline gives CDR1 MNHEY, CDR2 SVGAGI. This CDR3 has 13 amino acids. Trimming removed 0 bases at V and 10 bases at J, with 10 bases between. Written as DNA, the CDR3 is TGTGCCAGCAGTTACTCCCTAGACCGAGAGCAGTTCTTC. Its protein product is CASSYSLDREQFF.

V usage is TRBV7-2 and J usage is TRBJ2-7; 8 bases line up with TRBD2. The junction had 6 bases not matched to a gene; V was cut back by 5 bases and J by 0 bases. Germline V gene sequence: CDR1 SGHTA, CDR2 FQGNSA. This CDR3 is built from 15 residues. The chain's CDR3 is CASSLASGGSYEQYF. The CDR3 DNA follows: TGTGCCAGCAGCCTTGCAAGCGGGGGCTCCTACGAGCAGTACTTC.

Comments on this clone: A much larger clone differs by one base, so this may be a read error. The same CDR3 is also encoded by other DNA sequences in this sample. The V and J genes are TRBV19 and TRBJ1-5; TRBD1 matches at 9 bases. CDR1 LNHDA and CDR2 SQIVND come from the germline V gene (reference sequence). After removal of 4 bases from V and 2 bases from J, the junction contained 0 bases not matched to a gene. This CDR3 contains 14 residues. The CDR3 sequence is CASSRTGGNQPQHF. The CDR3 DNA follows: TGTGCCAGTAGTAGGACAGGGGGCAATCAGCCCCAGCATTTT.